Presented here are 31 T cell receptor beta chains from one specimen sequenced in a study of monozygotic twins with inflammatory bowel disease. Reprocessing the 5' RACE reads, TCRdb reports a single entry for every CDR3 protein and omits DNA. The sample has around 230,000 distinct CDR3 sequences. Sequences were obtained from blood. Source of these receptors: a human donor with ulcerative colitis or Crohn's disease, or a healthy co-twin of an affected twin (not recorded which).

The chain links TRBV5-1 to TRBJ2-5; TCRdb's D gene call, TRBD1, goes unchecked for lack of DNA. CDR3 length equals 13 residues. From germline, CDR1 is SGHRS and CDR2 YFSETQ. The CDR3 is CASSAQGGETQYF. Variable domain in full (rest from reference TRBV5-1 and TRBJ2-5): KAGVTQTPRYLIKTRGQQVTLSCSPISGHRSVSWYQQTPGQGLQFLFEYFSETQRNKGNFPGRFSGRQFSNSRSEMNVSTLELGDSALYLCASSAQGGETQYFGPGTRLLVL.

The chain uses TRBV10-2 and TRBJ2-1; the TRBD1 assignment by TCRdb is unverifiable without DNA. Germline-derived CDR1 and CDR2 are WSHSY and SAAADI. The CDR3 is made up of 11 amino acids. CDR3 loop: CASGGDREQFF.

The chain carries TRBV10-3 and TRBJ1-6; TCRdb indicates TRBD1, and absent DNA this call remains unverified. The CDR3 is 13 amino acids. Germline V gene lookup returns CDR1 ENHRY and CDR2 SYGVKD. CDR3 residues: CAISNTTGSPLHF.

The genes are TRBV9 and TRBJ2-6. Germline-derived CDR1 and CDR2 are SGDLS and YYNGEE. This CDR3 has 15 residues. CDR3 protein: CASSVGSSGANVLTF.

This rearrangement joins TRBV12-3 or TRBV12-4 to TRBJ1-5; the TCRdb call, TRBD1, lacks DNA for checking. The length of the CDR3 is 18 residues. The CDR3 here is CASSFYGQGAYSNQPQHF.

The chain joins TRBV12-3 or TRBV12-4 to TRBJ1-5; TCRdb proposes TRBD1, but this gene call is untestable without DNA. The CDR3 loop spans 15 amino acids. The CDR3: CASSFRVPRNQPQHF.

The V gene is TRBV2, the J gene TRBJ2-5. The CDR3 is 11 residues long. Germline CDR1 reads SNHLY; CDR2 reads FYNNEI. This CDR3 reads CASSLWETQYF.

CDR3: CASSLEGLAGGSTDTQYF. V gene TRBV11-2 combines with J gene TRBJ2-3; TCRdb selects TRBD2, and the lack of DNA leaves this call unchecked. This CDR3 is built from 18 residues. Germline V gene sequence: CDR1 SGHAT, CDR2 FQNNGV.

The rearrangement joins TRBV9 to TRBJ2-2; TCRdb's D call of TRBD1 is untestable without DNA. The CDR3 is made up of 15 amino acids. CDR1 is SGDLS, CDR2 YYNGEE, per germline. CDR3 region: CASSVSGRRTGELFF.

The chain links TRBV5-1 to TRBJ2-1; TCRdb calls TRBD1, which cannot be checked without DNA. This CDR3 region has 14 residues. CDR1 is SGHRS, CDR2 YFSETQ, per germline. CDR3 residues: CASSSTDRHNEQFF.

The chain recombines TRBV7-2 with TRBJ1-4. This CDR3 contains 15 residues. Germline CDR1 is SGHTA and CDR2 is FQGNSA. The CDR3 loop reads CASSPQTGPNEKLFF.

The chain employs TRBV7-3 and TRBJ2-1; as DNA is missing, the TRBD2 call by TCRdb cannot be tested. Germline-derived CDR1 and CDR2 are SGHTA and FQGTGA. The CDR3 contains 15 residues. The CDR3 loop is CASSPPGGPYNEQFF. Full variable domain (outside the CDR3, taken from reference TRBV7-3 and TRBJ2-1): GAGVSQTPSNKVTEKGKYVELRCDPISGHTALYWYRQSLGQGPEFLIYFQGTGAADDSGLPNDRFFAVRPEGSVSTLKIQRTERGDSAVYLCASSPPGGPYNEQFFGPGTRLTVL.

This CDR3 is CSARPGQYQETQYF. The V and J genes are TRBV20-1 and TRBJ2-5; TCRdb's D gene call, TRBD1, goes unchecked for lack of DNA. The CDR3 is made up of 14 amino acids. Germline V CDR1 and CDR2: DFQATT, SNEGSKA (reference sequence).

The rearrangement joins TRBV5-1 to TRBJ1-2. The CDR3 loop spans 14 amino acids. CDR1 is SGHRS, CDR2 YFSETQ, per germline. The CDR3 sequence is CASSADGNNYGYTF.

The gene calls are TRBV3-1 and TRBJ2-1. The CDR3 is 15 residues long. The germline CDR1 and CDR2 sequences are LGHDT and YNNKEL (reference sequence). The CDR3 spells CASSQGLPTYNEQFF.

The rearrangement joins TRBV5-1 to TRBJ2-2; the D call from TCRdb, TRBD1, cannot be confirmed without DNA. The CDR3 spans 15 residues. Germline V lookup: CDR1 SGHRS, CDR2 YFSETQ. The CDR3 loop reads CASRYRDRHTGELFF.

V usage is TRBV28 and J usage is TRBJ2-3; TCRdb gives TRBD2 as the D gene, but with no DNA this cannot be confirmed. Germline CDR1 is MDHEN and CDR2 is SYDVKM. The CDR3 is 13 residues long. The CDR3 sequence: CASLRHSGGDPYF.

CDR3 sequence: CSARGLAGAYEQYF. The rearrangement joins TRBV20-1 to TRBJ2-7; TCRdb proposes TRBD2, but this gene call is untestable without DNA. The CDR3 is made up of 14 amino acids. Germline CDR1 DFQATT, CDR2 SNEGSKA (reference sequence).

The chain is built from TRBV4-1 and TRBJ1-1; checking the TCRdb D call of TRBD1 is not possible without DNA. Per germline, CDR1 MGHRA and CDR2 YSYEKL. The CDR3 covers 13 residues. CDR3 sequence reads: CASSHRVGGEAFF.

The chain recombines TRBV20-1 with TRBJ1-2. Germline lookup yields CDR1 DFQATT and CDR2 SNEGSKA (reference sequence). The CDR3 totals 15 residues. The CDR3 region is CSARDRAGGDYGYTF.

The rearrangement uses TRBV6-5 and TRBJ1-1; the D call of TRBD1 rests on TCRdb alone, since no DNA is present to check it. Germline V lookup: CDR1 MNHEY, CDR2 SVGAGI. CDR3 size: 18 residues. CDR3 sequence: CASSLYRGLSVRNTEAFF.

The chain couples TRBV7-2 to TRBJ2-7; TCRdb proposes TRBD1, but this gene call is untestable without DNA. The germline V gene has CDR1 SGHTA and CDR2 FQGNSA. The CDR3 is 16 amino acids. The CDR3 here is CASSRHLTTTTYEQYF.

The chain has TRBV27 and TRBJ1-2; lacking DNA, the TRBD1 call made by TCRdb goes unchecked. The CDR3 is made up of 15 amino acids. Germline values: CDR1 MNHEY, CDR2 SMNVEV (reference sequence). The CDR3 region is CASSLLPDTGQGYSF.

This rearrangement joins TRBV5-1 to TRBJ1-4. CDR3 length equals 15 residues. The germline CDR1 and CDR2 sequences are SGHRS and YFSETQ. The CDR3 reads CASSLGRWLNEKLFF.

The rearrangement links TRBV20-1 to TRBJ1-3; no DNA is available, so the TRBD1 call from TCRdb remains unchecked. This CDR3 contains 13 residues. Germline V gene lookup returns CDR1 DFQATT and CDR2 SNEGSKA (reference sequence). The CDR3 protein is CSATRTVGNTIYF.

This chain connects TRBV7-9 to TRBJ2-1; without DNA, the TCRdb call of TRBD1 cannot be checked. CDR3 length equals 14 residues. Germline CDR1 and CDR2: SEHNR and FQNEAQ (reference sequence). The chain's CDR3 is CASTQDRYSNEQFF.

The chain recombines TRBV20-1 with TRBJ1-6; no DNA is available, so the TRBD1 call from TCRdb remains unchecked. CDR1 is DFQATT and CDR2 is SNEGSKA in the germline V gene (reference sequence). The CDR3 totals 14 residues. The CDR3 protein is CSAMDRLYNSPLHF.

The chain is built from TRBV4-1 and TRBJ2-7; TCRdb's assignment of TRBD2 cannot be checked, as there is no DNA. CDR3 length equals 17 residues. Per germline, CDR1 MGHRA and CDR2 YSYEKL. This CDR3 reads CASSQEPTPPGGYEQYF.

The chain combines TRBV15 with TRBJ1-4; TCRdb designates TRBD1, a call that cannot be tested without DNA. The CDR3 has 14 residues. Germline V gives CDR1 LNHNV, CDR2 YYDKDF (reference sequence). The CDR3 region is CATRERQGPEKLFF.

The chain recombines TRBV12-3 or TRBV12-4 with TRBJ1-2. The CDR3 runs to 14 residues. The chain's CDR3 is CASRGFSWDYGYTF.

This chain joins TRBV10-3 and TRBJ1-1; there is no DNA to check the TCRdb D call of TRBD1. Germline V CDR1 and CDR2: ENHRY, SYGVKD. The CDR3 totals 13 residues. The CDR3 here is CAIRDREYTEAFF.